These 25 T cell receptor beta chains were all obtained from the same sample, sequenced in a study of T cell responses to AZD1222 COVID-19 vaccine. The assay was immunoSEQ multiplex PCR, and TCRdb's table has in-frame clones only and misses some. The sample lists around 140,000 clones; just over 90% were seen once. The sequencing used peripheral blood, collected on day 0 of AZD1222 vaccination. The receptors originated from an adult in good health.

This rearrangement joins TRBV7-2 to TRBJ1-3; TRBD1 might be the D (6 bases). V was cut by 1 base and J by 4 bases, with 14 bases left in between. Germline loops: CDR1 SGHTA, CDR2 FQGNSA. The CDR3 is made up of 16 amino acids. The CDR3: CASSLGTGTWGNTIYF. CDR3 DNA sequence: TGTGCCAGCAGCTTAGGCACAGGGACCTGGGGAAACACCATATATTTT.

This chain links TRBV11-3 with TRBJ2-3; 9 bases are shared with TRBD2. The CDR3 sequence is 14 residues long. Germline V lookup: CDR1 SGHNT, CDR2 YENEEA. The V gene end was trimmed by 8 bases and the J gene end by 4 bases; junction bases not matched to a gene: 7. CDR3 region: CASPGGGGADTQYF. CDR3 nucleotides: TGTGCCAGCCCAGGCGGGGGGGGCGCAGATACGCAGTATTTT.

For the CDR3, the DNA is TGTGCCAGCAGTGAAGGGGTCGCCCGCCATGGCTACACCTTC. It yields the protein CASSEGVARHGYTF. The chain employs TRBV6-1 and TRBJ1-2, with D hard to call. With 1 base removed from V and 6 bases from J, the gap between germline ends came to 12 bases. Germline V gene sequence: CDR1 MNHNS, CDR2 SASEGT. The CDR3 is 14 amino acids.

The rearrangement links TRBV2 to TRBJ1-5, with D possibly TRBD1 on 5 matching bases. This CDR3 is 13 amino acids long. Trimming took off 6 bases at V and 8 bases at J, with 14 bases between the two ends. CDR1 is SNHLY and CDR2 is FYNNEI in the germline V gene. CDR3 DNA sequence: TGTGCCAGCAGAGAACGGGGCAGAGAGCCCCAGCATTTT. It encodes CASRERGREPQHF.

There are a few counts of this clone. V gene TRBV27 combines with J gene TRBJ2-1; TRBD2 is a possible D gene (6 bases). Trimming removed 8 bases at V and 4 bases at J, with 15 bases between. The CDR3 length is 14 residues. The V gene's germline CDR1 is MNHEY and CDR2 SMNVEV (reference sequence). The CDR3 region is CASSAAGPYNEQFF. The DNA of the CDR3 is TGTGCCAGCTCAGCGGCGGGGCCATACAATGAGCAGTTCTTC.

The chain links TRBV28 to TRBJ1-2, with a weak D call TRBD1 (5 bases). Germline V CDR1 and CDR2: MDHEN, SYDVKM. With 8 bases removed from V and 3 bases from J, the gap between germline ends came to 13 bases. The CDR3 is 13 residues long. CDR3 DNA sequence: TGTGCCAGCTCCGACAGTCATTACTATGGCTACACCTTC. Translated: CASSDSHYYGYTF.

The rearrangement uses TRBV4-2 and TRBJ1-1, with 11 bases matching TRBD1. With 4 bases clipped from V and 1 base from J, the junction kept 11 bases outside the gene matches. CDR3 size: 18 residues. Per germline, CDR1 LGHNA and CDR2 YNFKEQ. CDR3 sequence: CASSPPGQGETQNTEAFF. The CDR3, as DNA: TGTGCCAGCAGCCCCCCGGGACAGGGGGAAACCCAGAACACTGAAGCTTTCTTT.

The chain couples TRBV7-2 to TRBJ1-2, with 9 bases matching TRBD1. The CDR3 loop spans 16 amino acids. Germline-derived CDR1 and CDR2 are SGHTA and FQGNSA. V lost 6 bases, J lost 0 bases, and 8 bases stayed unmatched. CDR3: CASSHGGTGPNYGYTF. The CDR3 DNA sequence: TGTGCCAGCAGTCACGGGGGGACAGGGCCTAACTATGGCTACACCTTC.

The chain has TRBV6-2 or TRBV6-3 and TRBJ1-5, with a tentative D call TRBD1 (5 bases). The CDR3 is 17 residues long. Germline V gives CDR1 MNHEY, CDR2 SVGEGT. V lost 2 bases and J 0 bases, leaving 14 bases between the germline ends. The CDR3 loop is CASSYGFRGGSNQPQHF. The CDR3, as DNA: TGTGCCAGCAGTTACGGGTTTCGGGGGGGTAGCAATCAGCCCCAGCATTTT.

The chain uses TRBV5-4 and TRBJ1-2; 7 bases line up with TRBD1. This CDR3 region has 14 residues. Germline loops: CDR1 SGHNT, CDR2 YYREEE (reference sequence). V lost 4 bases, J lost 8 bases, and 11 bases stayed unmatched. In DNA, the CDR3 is TGTGCCAGCAGCGTGGGACAGACACTGTGGGGCTACACCTTC. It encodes CASSVGQTLWGYTF.

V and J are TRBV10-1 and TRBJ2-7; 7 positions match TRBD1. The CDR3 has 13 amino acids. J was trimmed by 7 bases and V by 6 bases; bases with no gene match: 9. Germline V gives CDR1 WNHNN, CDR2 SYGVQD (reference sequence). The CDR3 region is CASSSGGSVEQYF. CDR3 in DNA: TGCGCCAGCAGCTCAGGGGGATCGGTAGAGCAGTACTTC.

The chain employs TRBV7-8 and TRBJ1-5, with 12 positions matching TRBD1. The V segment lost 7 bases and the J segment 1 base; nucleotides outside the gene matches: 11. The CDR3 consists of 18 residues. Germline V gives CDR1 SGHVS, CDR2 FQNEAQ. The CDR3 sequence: CASIPGTGGLSSNQPQHF. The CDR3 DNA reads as TGTGCCAGCATTCCCGGGACAGGGGGCCTTAGCAGCAATCAGCCCCAGCATTTT.

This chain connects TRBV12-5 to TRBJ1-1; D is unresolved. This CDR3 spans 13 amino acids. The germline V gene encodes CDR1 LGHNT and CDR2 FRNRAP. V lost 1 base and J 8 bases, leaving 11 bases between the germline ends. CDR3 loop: CASGLGLTSEAFF. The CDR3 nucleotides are TGTGCTAGTGGTTTGGGGCTTACGTCAGAAGCTTTCTTT.

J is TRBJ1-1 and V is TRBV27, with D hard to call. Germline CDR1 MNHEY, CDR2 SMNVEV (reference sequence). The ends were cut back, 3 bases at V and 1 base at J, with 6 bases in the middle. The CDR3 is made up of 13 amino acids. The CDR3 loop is CASSLYGNTEAFF. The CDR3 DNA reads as TGTGCCAGCAGTTTGTACGGGAACACTGAAGCTTTCTTT.

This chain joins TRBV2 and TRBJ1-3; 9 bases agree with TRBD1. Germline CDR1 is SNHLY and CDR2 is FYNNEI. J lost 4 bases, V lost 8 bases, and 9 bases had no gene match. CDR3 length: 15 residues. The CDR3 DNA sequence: TGTGCCAGCGGCGCGGGACAGGGATCCGGAAACACCATATATTTT. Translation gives CASGAGQGSGNTIYF.

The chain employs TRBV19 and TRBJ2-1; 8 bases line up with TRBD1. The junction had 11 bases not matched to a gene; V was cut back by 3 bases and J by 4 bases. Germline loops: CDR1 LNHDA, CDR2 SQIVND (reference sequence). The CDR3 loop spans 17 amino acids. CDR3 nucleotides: TGTGCCAGTAGTATTACCCCAGGGGGCTTGGGGTACAATGAGCAGTTCTTC. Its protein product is CASSITPGGLGYNEQFF.

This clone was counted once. The CDR3 region is CATSDPNEGRYTGELFF. In nucleotides, the CDR3 is TGTGCCACCAGTGATCCTAATGAGGGACGGTACACCGGGGAGCTGTTTTTT. The V call is TRBV24-1, the J call TRBJ2-2; D possibly uses TRBD1 or TRBD2 (5 bases each). CDR1 is KGHDR and CDR2 is SFDVKD in the germline V gene. CDR3 length: 17 residues. The V gene lost 3 bases and the J gene lost 3 bases, with 16 bases spanning the gap.

The CDR3, as DNA: TGTGCCAGCAGCCAATTCTCGGGACAGATATCCTACGAGCAGTACTTC. This encodes CASSQFSGQISYEQYF. The J gene is TRBJ2-7, the V gene TRBV11-2; 7 nucleotides agree with TRBD1. CDR3 length equals 16 residues. Germline lookup yields CDR1 SGHAT and CDR2 FQNNGV. V gave up 5 bases and J gave up 1 base; unmatched junction bases: 11.

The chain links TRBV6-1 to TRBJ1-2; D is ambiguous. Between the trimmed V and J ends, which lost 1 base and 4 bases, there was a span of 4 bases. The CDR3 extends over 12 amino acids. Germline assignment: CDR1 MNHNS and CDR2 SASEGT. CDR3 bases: TGTGCCAGCAGTGAAGGAGTCTATGGCTACACCTTC. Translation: CASSEGVYGYTF.

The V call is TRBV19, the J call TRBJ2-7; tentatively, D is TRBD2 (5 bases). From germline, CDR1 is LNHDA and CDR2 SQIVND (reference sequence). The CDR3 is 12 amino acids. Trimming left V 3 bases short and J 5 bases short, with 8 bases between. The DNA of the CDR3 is TGTGCCAGTAGTATCGGACTCCACGAGCAGTACTTC. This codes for CASSIGLHEQYF.

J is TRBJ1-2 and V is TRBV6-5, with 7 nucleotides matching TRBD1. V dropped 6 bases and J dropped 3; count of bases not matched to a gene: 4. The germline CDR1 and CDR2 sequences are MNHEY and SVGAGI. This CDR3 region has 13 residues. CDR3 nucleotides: TGTGCCAGCAGAAGACAGGGTTACTATGGCTACACCTTC. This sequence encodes CASRRQGYYGYTF.

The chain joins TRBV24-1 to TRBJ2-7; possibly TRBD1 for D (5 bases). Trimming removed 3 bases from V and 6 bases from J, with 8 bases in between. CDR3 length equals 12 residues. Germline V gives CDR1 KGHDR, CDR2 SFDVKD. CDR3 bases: TGTGCCACCAGTGATCAGGGATCCGAGCAGTACTTC. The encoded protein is CATSDQGSEQYF.

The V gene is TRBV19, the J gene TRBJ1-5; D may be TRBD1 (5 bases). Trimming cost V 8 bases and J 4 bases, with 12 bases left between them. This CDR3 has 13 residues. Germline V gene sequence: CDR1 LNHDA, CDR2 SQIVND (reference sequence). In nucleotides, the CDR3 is TGTGCCAGTGCCAGGGTGGCAAATCAGCCCCAGCATTTT. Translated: CASARVANQPQHF.

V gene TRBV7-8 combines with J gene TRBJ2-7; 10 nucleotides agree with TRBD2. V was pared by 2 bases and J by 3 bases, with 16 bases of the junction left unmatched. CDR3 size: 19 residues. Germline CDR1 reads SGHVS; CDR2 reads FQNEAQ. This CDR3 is CASSLPRPPVAGGNYEQYF. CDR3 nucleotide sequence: TGTGCCAGCAGCTTACCCCGCCCCCCCGTAGCGGGGGGTAACTACGAGCAGTACTTC.

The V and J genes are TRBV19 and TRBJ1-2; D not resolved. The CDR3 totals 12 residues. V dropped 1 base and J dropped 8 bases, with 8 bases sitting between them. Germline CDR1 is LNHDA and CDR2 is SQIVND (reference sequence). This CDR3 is CASSIVGKGYTF. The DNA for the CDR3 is TGTGCCAGTAGTATAGTTGGGAAAGGCTACACCTTC.